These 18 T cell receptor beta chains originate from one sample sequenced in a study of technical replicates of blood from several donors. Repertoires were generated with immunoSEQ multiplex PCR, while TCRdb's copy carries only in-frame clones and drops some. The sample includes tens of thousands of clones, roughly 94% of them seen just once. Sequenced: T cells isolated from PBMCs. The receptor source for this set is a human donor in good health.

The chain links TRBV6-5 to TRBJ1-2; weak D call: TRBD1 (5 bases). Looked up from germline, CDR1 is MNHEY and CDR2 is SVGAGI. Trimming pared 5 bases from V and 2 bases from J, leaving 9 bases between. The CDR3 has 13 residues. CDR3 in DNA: TGTGCCAGCAGTCGGGGGACCAACTATGGCTACACCTTC. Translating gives CASSRGTNYGYTF.

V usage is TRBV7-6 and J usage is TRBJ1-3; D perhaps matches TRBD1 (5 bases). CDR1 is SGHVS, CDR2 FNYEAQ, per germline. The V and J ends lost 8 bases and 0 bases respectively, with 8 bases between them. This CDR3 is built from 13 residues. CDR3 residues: CASRGYSGNTIYF. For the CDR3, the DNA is TGTGCCAGCCGGGGGTACTCTGGAAACACCATATATTTT.

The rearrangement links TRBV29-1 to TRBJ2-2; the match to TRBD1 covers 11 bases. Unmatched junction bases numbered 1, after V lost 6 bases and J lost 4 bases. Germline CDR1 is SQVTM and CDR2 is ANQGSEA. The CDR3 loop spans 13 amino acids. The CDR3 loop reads CSVGTGGTGELFF. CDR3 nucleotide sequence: TGCAGCGTGGGGACAGGGGGCACCGGGGAGCTGTTTTTT.

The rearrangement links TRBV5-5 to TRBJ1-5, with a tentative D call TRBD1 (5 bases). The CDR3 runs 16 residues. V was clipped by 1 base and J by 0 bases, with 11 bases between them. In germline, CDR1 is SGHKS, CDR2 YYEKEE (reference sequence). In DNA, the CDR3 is TGTGCCAGCAGCTTGAGAGAGGGACTTAGCAATCAGCCCCAGCATTTT. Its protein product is CASSLREGLSNQPQHF.

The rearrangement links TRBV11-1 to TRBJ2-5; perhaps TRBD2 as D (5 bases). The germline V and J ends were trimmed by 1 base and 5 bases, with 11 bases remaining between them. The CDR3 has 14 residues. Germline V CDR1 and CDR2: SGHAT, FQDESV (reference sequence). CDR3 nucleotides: TGTGCCAGCAGCTTAGGTGCTAGCAGCGAGACCCAGTACTTC. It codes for CASSLGASSETQYF. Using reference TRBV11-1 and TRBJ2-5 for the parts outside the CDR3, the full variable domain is EAEVAQSPRYKITEKSQAVAFWCDPISGHATLYWYRQILGQGPELLVQFQDESVVDDSQLPKDRFSAERLKGVDSTLKIQPAELGDSAMYLCASSLGASSETQYFGPGTRLLVL.

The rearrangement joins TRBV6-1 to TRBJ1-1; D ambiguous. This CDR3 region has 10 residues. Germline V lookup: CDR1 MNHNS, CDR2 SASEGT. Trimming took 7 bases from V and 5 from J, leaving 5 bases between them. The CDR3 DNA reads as TGTGCCAGCATGAGGACTGAAGCTTTCTTT. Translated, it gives CASMRTEAFF.

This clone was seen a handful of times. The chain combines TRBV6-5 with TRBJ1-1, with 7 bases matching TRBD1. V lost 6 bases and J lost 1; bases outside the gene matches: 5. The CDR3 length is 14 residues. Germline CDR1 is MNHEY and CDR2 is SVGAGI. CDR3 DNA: TGTGCCAGCAGGGAGACAGGGCAGAACACTGAAGCTTTCTTT. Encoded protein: CASRETGQNTEAFF.

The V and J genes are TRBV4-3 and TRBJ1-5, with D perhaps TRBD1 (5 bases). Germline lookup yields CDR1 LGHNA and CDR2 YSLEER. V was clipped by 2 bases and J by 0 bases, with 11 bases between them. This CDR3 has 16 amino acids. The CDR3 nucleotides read TGCGCCAGCAGCCAATCGACAGTTTATAGCAATCAGCCCCAGCATTTT. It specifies CASSQSTVYSNQPQHF.

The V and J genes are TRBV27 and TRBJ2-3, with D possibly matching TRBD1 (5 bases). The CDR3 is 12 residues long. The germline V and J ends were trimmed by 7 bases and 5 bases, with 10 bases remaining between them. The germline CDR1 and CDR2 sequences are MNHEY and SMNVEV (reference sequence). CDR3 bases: TGTGCCAGCACCGCTAGGGGAGATACGCAGTATTTT. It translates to CASTARGDTQYF.

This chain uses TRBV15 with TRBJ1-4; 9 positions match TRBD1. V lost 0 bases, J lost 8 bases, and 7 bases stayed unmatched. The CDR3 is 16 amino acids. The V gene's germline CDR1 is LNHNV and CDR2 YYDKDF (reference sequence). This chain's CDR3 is CATSRDNTGGWEKLFF. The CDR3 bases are TGTGCCACCAGCAGAGATAACACAGGGGGCTGGGAAAAACTGTTTTTT.

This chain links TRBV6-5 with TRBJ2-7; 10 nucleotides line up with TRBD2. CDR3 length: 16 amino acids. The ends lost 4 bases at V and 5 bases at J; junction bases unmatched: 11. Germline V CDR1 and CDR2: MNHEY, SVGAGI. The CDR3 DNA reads TGTGCCAGCAGTTGGGGGCTAGCGGGAGATCTCGACGAGCAGTACTTC. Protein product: CASSWGLAGDLDEQYF.

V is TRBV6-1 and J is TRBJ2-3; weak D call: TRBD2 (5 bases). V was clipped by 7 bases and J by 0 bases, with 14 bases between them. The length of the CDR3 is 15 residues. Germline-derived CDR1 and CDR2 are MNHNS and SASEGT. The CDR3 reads CASTETGSSTDTQYF. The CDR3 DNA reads TGTGCCAGCACCGAAACGGGATCTAGCACAGATACGCAGTATTTT.

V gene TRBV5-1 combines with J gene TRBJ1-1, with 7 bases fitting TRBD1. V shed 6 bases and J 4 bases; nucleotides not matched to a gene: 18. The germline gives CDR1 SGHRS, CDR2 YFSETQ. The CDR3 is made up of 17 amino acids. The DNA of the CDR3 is TGCGCCAGCACACCCCACAGGGGTCGAGACTTGAGCACTGAAGCTTTCTTT. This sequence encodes CASTPHRGRDLSTEAFF. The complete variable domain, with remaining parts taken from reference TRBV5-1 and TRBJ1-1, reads KAGVTQTPRYLIKTRGQQVTLSCSPISGHRSVSWYQQTPGQGLQFLFEYFSETQRNKGNFPGRFSGRQFSNSRSEMNVSTLELGDSALYLCASTPHRGRDLSTEAFFGQGTRLTVV.

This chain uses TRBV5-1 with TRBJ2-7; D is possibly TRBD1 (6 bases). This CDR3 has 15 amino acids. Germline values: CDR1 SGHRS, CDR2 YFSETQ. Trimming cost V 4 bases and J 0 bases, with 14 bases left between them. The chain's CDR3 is CASSPSPGVSYEQYF. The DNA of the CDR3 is TGCGCCAGCAGCCCTAGCCCAGGGGTCTCCTACGAGCAGTACTTC.

The CDR3 is CASSLTGQESYGYTF. The CDR3 region has the DNA TGTGCCAGCAGCTTGACGGGACAGGAGTCCTATGGCTACACCTTC. V and J are TRBV11-2 and TRBJ1-2, with 8 bases that match TRBD1. The CDR3 is 15 residues long. V shed 3 bases and J 4 bases; nucleotides not matched to a gene: 7. Germline loops: CDR1 SGHAT, CDR2 FQNNGV.

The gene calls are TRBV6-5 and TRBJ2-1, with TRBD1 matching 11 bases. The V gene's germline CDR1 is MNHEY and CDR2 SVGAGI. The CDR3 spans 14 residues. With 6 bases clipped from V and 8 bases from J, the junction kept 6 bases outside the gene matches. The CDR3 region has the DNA TGTGCCAGCAGGCGGGACAGGGGGGCCTATGAGCAGTTCTTC. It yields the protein CASRRDRGAYEQFF.

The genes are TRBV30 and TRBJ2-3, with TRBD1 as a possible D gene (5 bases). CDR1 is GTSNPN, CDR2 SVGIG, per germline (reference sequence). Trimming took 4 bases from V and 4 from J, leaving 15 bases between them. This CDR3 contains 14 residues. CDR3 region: CAWKPGLGPDTQYF. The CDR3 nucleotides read TGTGCCTGGAAGCCAGGGCTTGGGCCAGATACGCAGTATTTT.

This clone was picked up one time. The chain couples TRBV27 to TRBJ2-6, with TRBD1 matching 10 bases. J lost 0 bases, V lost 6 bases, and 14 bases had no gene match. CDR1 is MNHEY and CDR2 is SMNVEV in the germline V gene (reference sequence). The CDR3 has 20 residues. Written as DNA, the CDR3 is TGTGCCAGCAGCCTCTATTACTGGACAGGGGGGGACTCTGGGGCCAACGTCCTGACTTTC. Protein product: CASSLYYWTGGDSGANVLTF.